This T cell receptor beta chain is from a study of T-cell reconstitution after alpha-beta-depleted transplantation in children. Study results and limitations: High day-60 TCRbeta diversity in some patients came from surviving recipient T cells and thymic progenitors. Reportedly, roughly two months post-transplant, alpha-beta T cells arose from several hundred expanded graft clones.

A library of TCRbeta sequences, prepared with unique molecular identifiers, was generated. TCRdb processed the PCR reads anew with MiXCR; each CDR3 protein has one entry. The sample carries 900,000 or so distinct CDR3 sequences, roughly 15% recorded once. With regard to this clonotype: Its antigen is currently unknown.

The CDR3 extends over 16 amino acids. V lost 0 bases and J 0 bases, leaving 11 bases between the germline ends. CDR1 is ENHRY and CDR2 is SYGVKD in the germline V gene. The sample consisted of PBMCs, mostly from graft donor cells, taken 360 days after TCRalphabeta/CD19-depleted stem cell transplant. The chain links TRBV10-3 to TRBJ1-1, with a weak D call TRBD1 (5 bases). This sequence originates from a male patient younger than 18 who had a stem cell transplant for acute lymphoblastic leukemia, so the T cells may come from the graft donor. CDR3 in amino acids: CAISESSGRLNTEAFF. The CDR3 coding sequence is TGTGCCATCAGTGAGTCTTCGGGACGGCTGAACACTGAAGCTTTCTTT.